Listed below are T cell receptor beta chains from one sample, sequenced in a study of blood T cell repertoires in COVID-19. Repertoires were generated with immunoSEQ multiplex PCR, while TCRdb's copy carries only in-frame clones and drops some. The top ten hold over 9.5% of the sample, which has more than 200,000 clones, approximately 81% seen once. Input material: peripheral blood. These receptors all stem from a woman of 80 years or more with COVID-19, enrolled during active disease. Each CDR3 is given with its conserved first and last residue. D genes are given only for firm matches. Some rows mark clone size as missing; the rest say once, few, many or name a class of expanded clone.

.,.,TRBV7-3,16,TRBJ2-1,TGTGCCAGCAGCCCCCGGGTGGTGACTGGCTACAATGAGCAGTTCTTC,CASSPRVVTGYNEQFF
TRBD1,.,TRBV4-1,13,TRBJ2-7,TGCGCCAGCAGCCGGGACAGGCGGTACGAGCAGTACTTC,CASSRDRRYEQYF
.,.,TRBV11-2,12,TRBJ2-3,TGTGCCAGCAGCTTAGTCGGGGATACGCAGTATTTT,CASSLVGDTQYF
.,.,TRBV28,15,TRBJ1-5,TGTGCCAGCAGTTTTCGCCAGGGAAGCAATCAGCCCCAGCATTTT,CASSFRQGSNQPQHF
.,few,TRBV20-1,11,TRBJ1-2,TGCAGTGCTAGAGGTGAGCCCGGCTACACCTTC,CSARGEPGYTF
TRBD1,.,TRBV5-1,14,TRBJ2-2,TGCGCCAGCAGCTCCACAGGGGACACCGGGGAGCTGTTTTTT,CASSSTGDTGELFF
.,.,TRBV2,13,TRBJ1-1,TGTGCCAGCAAAGCACAGGGAAACACTGAAGCTTTCTTT,CASKAQGNTEAFF
TRBD1,once,TRBV9,16,TRBJ1-3,TGTGCCAGCAGCGAGGACAGGGGGCTAGCTGGAAACACCATATATTTT,CASSEDRGLAGNTIYF
.,.,TRBV18,15,TRBJ1-5,TGTGCCAGCTCACCTACGGGCAGGGTTGATCAGCCCCAGCATTTT,CASSPTGRVDQPQHF
TRBD1,.,TRBV27,16,TRBJ1-2,TGTGCCAGCAGCCATGAACCGGGACAGGAAATAAATGGCTACACCTTC,CASSHEPGQEINGYTF
TRBD1,.,TRBV5-1,15,TRBJ1-6,TGCGCCAGCAGCCTGGTGGGACAGGGGAATTCACCCCTCCACTTT,CASSLVGQGNSPLHF
.,.,TRBV5-1,14,TRBJ1-5,TGCGCCAGCGGGGAGGGGGGACCGAATCAGCCCCAGCATTTT,CASGEGGPNQPQHF
TRBD1,once,TRBV30,15,TRBJ1-5,TGTGCCTGGAGTGGAAAACAGGGGAACAATCAGCCCCAGCATTTT,CAWSGKQGNNQPQHF
TRBD1,.,TRBV5-1,16,TRBJ1-6,TGCGCCAGCAGCCCGGGCGGGACAGGGGAATTTTCACCCCTCCACTTT,CASSPGGTGEFSPLHF
.,.,TRBV6-5,15,TRBJ1-3,TGTGCCAGCAGCGTGGACACGCACTCTGGAAACACCATATATTTT,CASSVDTHSGNTIYF
.,few,TRBV6-5,12,TRBJ1-2,TGTGCCAGCAGCGACAGGAACTATGGCTACACCTTC,CASSDRNYGYTF
.,.,TRBV5-1,18,TRBJ1-1,TGCGCCAGCAGCCCGGGAACGTTCTCGGGCCCTATGAACACTGAAGCTTTCTTT,CASSPGTFSGPMNTEAFF
.,.,TRBV7-9,17,TRBJ1-1,TGTGCCAGCAGCTTTTCGTTAAATAAGGGGAAGGGCACTGAAGCTTTCTTT,CASSFSLNKGKGTEAFF
.,.,TRBV24-1,14,TRBJ2-2,TGTGCCAGGCCGACTCTTACGAACACCGGGGAGCTGTTTTTT,CARPTLTNTGELFF
TRBD1,.,TRBV4-2,16,TRBJ1-5,TGTGCCAGCAGCCAAGATCTAGACAGGGAGTGGCAGCCCCAGCATTTT,CASSQDLDREWQPQHF
.,.,TRBV21-1,14,TRBJ1-1,TGTGCCAGCAGCAAAGCGGACAGAAACACTGAAGCTTTCTTT,CASSKADRNTEAFF
TRBD2,once,TRBV6-4,17,TRBJ2-3,TGTGCCAGCAGTGACTCGGCACTAGCGGGGGACACAGATACGCAGTATTTT,CASSDSALAGDTDTQYF
.,.,TRBV6-1,14,TRBJ1-4,TGTGCCAGCGGAAGGAGGACAACTAATGAAAAACTGTTTTTT,CASGRRTTNEKLFF
.,.,TRBV3-1/TRBV3-2,11,TRBJ2-7,TGTGCCAGCAGCGACAGGTCCGAGCAGTACTTC,CASSDRSEQYF
.,.,TRBV5-6,19,TRBJ2-7,TGTGCCAGCAGCGTTATAGCGACCCAGGGGAATCTTTACCTCTACGAGCAGTACTTC,CASSVIATQGNLYLYEQYF
TRBD1,.,TRBV7-2,14,TRBJ1-2,TGTGCCAGCAGCCAAGACAGGGGGCTTTATGGCTACACCTTC,CASSQDRGLYGYTF
TRBD2,.,TRBV5-4,15,TRBJ2-5,TGTGCCAGCAGCGCGGCTAGCGGGGATCTGGAGACCCAGTACTTC,CASSAASGDLETQYF
.,.,TRBV28,17,TRBJ1-5,TGTGCCAGCAGTTTATTACTTAGTATTGGACTCAATCAGCCCCAGCATTTT,CASSLLLSIGLNQPQHF
TRBD1,.,TRBV5-1,16,TRBJ2-3,TGCGCCAGCAGCAGTGGGACAGGGGAAACGAGGGATACGCAGTATTTT,CASSSGTGETRDTQYF
TRBD1,.,TRBV5-6,15,TRBJ2-7,TGTGCCAGCAGCTTACCCGGGACAGGGTGGTCCGAGCAGTACTTC,CASSLPGTGWSEQYF
TRBD2,once,TRBV9,16,TRBJ2-1,TGTGCCAGCAGCTTGATGAGCGGGGGGGCCTACAATGAGCAGTTCTTC,CASSLMSGGAYNEQFF